This is a list of T cell receptor beta chains from one sample in a study of T cells after yellow fever vaccination. TCRdb itself ran the 5' RACE reads through MiXCR, one entry per CDR3 protein. The sample has a few hundred thousand distinct CDR3 sequences; roughly 3.5% are singletons. The specimen was PBMCs, collected on the day of the yellow fever booster vaccination. Receptors originate from a man aged 18-30 years who received the YFV17D yellow fever vaccine. CDR3s include the opening cysteine and the closing phenylalanine or tryptophan. The order of the fields is clone size, V gene, D gene, J gene, CDR3 DNA, CDR3 protein. The D gene is left open where the match is weak. Only part of the rows carry a size: once, few, many, or a class if the clone is expanded.

abundance: many
v_gene: TRBV7-6
d_gene: TRBD2
j_gene: TRBJ2-5
CDR3nt: TGTGCCAGCAGCTCGGGGACTAGCGGTTTTCAAGAGACCCAGTACTTC
CDR3aa: CASSSGTSGFQETQYF

abundance: many
v_gene: TRBV18
d_gene: -
j_gene: TRBJ2-5
CDR3nt: TGTGCCAGCTCACCTCGGGTGGTCCAAGAGACCCAGTACTTC
CDR3aa: CASSPRVVQETQYF

abundance: many
v_gene: TRBV29-1
d_gene: TRBD2
j_gene: TRBJ2-2
CDR3nt: TGCAGCGTTGACGCGGGGGCGAACACCGGGGAGCTGTTTTTT
CDR3aa: CSVDAGANTGELFF

abundance: few
v_gene: TRBV5-1
d_gene: -
j_gene: TRBJ2-3
CDR3nt: TGCGCCAGCAGCTTCACCCTTCAAGTTAGGACGGCAGATACGCAGTATTTT
CDR3aa: CASSFTLQVRTADTQYF

abundance: many
v_gene: TRBV4-2
d_gene: -
j_gene: TRBJ2-6
CDR3nt: TGTGCCAGCAGCCAAGAATGGTTACCTGATGGGGCCAACGTCCTGACTTTC
CDR3aa: CASSQEWLPDGANVLTF

abundance: many
v_gene: TRBV19
d_gene: -
j_gene: TRBJ2-7
CDR3nt: TGTGCCAGTAGTATGAGGGAAAGCTCCTACGAGCAGTACTTC
CDR3aa: CASSMRESSYEQYF

abundance: few
v_gene: TRBV4-1
d_gene: -
j_gene: TRBJ2-1
CDR3nt: TGCGCCAGCAGCCAAGAAATGGGCCCCGGCGTACGGCAGTTCTTC
CDR3aa: CASSQEMGPGVRQFF

abundance: many
v_gene: TRBV18
d_gene: -
j_gene: TRBJ2-2
CDR3nt: TGTGCCAGCTCACCACTCAGGGAAACCGGGGAGCTGTTTTTT
CDR3aa: CASSPLRETGELFF

abundance: many
v_gene: TRBV19
d_gene: TRBD2
j_gene: TRBJ2-1
CDR3nt: TGTGCCAGTAGTATAACGATAGCGGGTCCTTACAATGAGCAGTTCTTC
CDR3aa: CASSITIAGPYNEQFF

abundance: few
v_gene: TRBV5-1
d_gene: -
j_gene: TRBJ1-2
CDR3nt: TGCGCCAGCAGGATCTCTAACTATGGCTACACCTTC
CDR3aa: CASRISNYGYTF

abundance: many
v_gene: TRBV12-3/TRBV12-4
d_gene: -
j_gene: TRBJ1-1
CDR3nt: TGTGCCAGCAGTAACCTTCCCGGCACTGAAGCTTTCTTT
CDR3aa: CASSNLPGTEAFF

abundance: few
v_gene: TRBV19
d_gene: TRBD1
j_gene: TRBJ2-7
CDR3nt: TGTGCCAGTAGTCCTTTAACAGGGGGCGACGAGCAGTACTTC
CDR3aa: CASSPLTGGDEQYF

abundance: -
v_gene: TRBV12-3/TRBV12-4
d_gene: -
j_gene: TRBJ2-7
CDR3nt: TGTGCCAGCAGTTTAGGGCCGGGCGAGCGACAGTACTTC
CDR3aa: CASSLGPGERQYF

abundance: -
v_gene: TRBV28
d_gene: TRBD1
j_gene: TRBJ2-2
CDR3nt: TGTGCCAGCAGTTCAGGGGGCGCCGTGGACACCGGGGAGCTGTTTTTT
CDR3aa: CASSSGGAVDTGELFF

abundance: few
v_gene: TRBV9
d_gene: -
j_gene: TRBJ1-6
CDR3nt: TGTGCCAGCAGCGTAGGGGACACTTATTCACCCCTCCACTTT
CDR3aa: CASSVGDTYSPLHF

abundance: -
v_gene: TRBV6-6
d_gene: -
j_gene: TRBJ1-3
CDR3nt: TGTGCCAGCAGTTACGATGGTGGGACTTATGGAAACACCATATATTTT
CDR3aa: CASSYDGGTYGNTIYF

abundance: few
v_gene: TRBV29-1
d_gene: -
j_gene: TRBJ1-3
CDR3nt: TGCAGCGCTCCGGGACAAGGAAACACCATATATTTT
CDR3aa: CSAPGQGNTIYF

abundance: few
v_gene: TRBV27
d_gene: -
j_gene: TRBJ2-5
CDR3nt: TGTGCCAGCGGCAGGCTGTACCAAGAGACCCAGTACTTC
CDR3aa: CASGRLYQETQYF

abundance: few
v_gene: TRBV5-1
d_gene: -
j_gene: TRBJ1-1
CDR3nt: TGCGCCAGCAGCTTGGGCAGGGCGGCCGGTGGGGGCAGGAACACTGAAGCTTTCTTT
CDR3aa: CASSLGRAAGGGRNTEAFF

abundance: few
v_gene: TRBV21-1
d_gene: -
j_gene: TRBJ2-6
CDR3nt: TGTGCCAGCAGCAAAGATCTAACAGGGACGGGCAACTCTGGGGCCAACGTCCTGACTTTC
CDR3aa: CASSKDLTGTGNSGANVLTF

abundance: few
v_gene: TRBV11-2
d_gene: -
j_gene: TRBJ1-6
CDR3nt: TGTGCCAGCAGGCCAGAGGGGGAGGCGGGTAATTCACCCCTCCACTTT
CDR3aa: CASRPEGEAGNSPLHF

abundance: many
v_gene: TRBV5-5
d_gene: -
j_gene: TRBJ1-6
CDR3nt: TGTGCCAGCAACCAGGGGAGGGCAAATTCACCCCTCCACTTT
CDR3aa: CASNQGRANSPLHF

abundance: few
v_gene: TRBV7-9
d_gene: TRBD2
j_gene: TRBJ2-3
CDR3nt: TGTGCCAGCAGCTTGCCGACTAGCGGAGGCACAGATACGCAGTATTTT
CDR3aa: CASSLPTSGGTDTQYF

abundance: many
v_gene: TRBV28
d_gene: -
j_gene: TRBJ1-1
CDR3nt: TGTGCCAGCAGCCGAACCCGATGGGGGAGTGGAGACACTGAAGCTTTCTTT
CDR3aa: CASSRTRWGSGDTEAFF

abundance: many
v_gene: TRBV7-2
d_gene: -
j_gene: TRBJ2-5
CDR3nt: TGTGCCATCACAACAGGAGAGACCCAGTACTTC
CDR3aa: CAITTGETQYF

abundance: once
v_gene: TRBV12-3/TRBV12-4
d_gene: TRBD1
j_gene: TRBJ1-6
CDR3nt: TGTGCCAGCAGTTTCGCGCGTCAGGGGGTCTATAATTCACCCCTCCACTTT
CDR3aa: CASSFARQGVYNSPLHF

abundance: few
v_gene: TRBV20-1
d_gene: -
j_gene: TRBJ1-3
CDR3nt: TGCAGTGCTCGACAGCACCCCTCTGGAAACACCATATATTTT
CDR3aa: CSARQHPSGNTIYF

abundance: many
v_gene: TRBV12-3/TRBV12-4
d_gene: -
j_gene: TRBJ1-5
CDR3nt: TGTGCCAGCAGTTTAGGGCAGGTTGGTCAGCCCCAGCATTTT
CDR3aa: CASSLGQVGQPQHF

abundance: many
v_gene: TRBV5-1
d_gene: -
j_gene: TRBJ2-2
CDR3nt: TGCGCCAGCAGGCGTATGGGTAACACCGGGGAGCTGTTTTTT
CDR3aa: CASRRMGNTGELFF

abundance: few
v_gene: TRBV4-1
d_gene: TRBD1
j_gene: TRBJ1-4
CDR3nt: TGCGCCAGCAGCCGCCGGGACAGGGGATCAAGTGAAAAACTGTTTTTT
CDR3aa: CASSRRDRGSSEKLFF

abundance: few
v_gene: TRBV20-1
d_gene: -
j_gene: TRBJ1-1
CDR3nt: TGCAGGGCCGAAGACAGACTGAACACTGAAGCTTTCTTT
CDR3aa: CRAEDRLNTEAFF

abundance: -
v_gene: TRBV2
d_gene: TRBD2
j_gene: TRBJ2-3
CDR3nt: TGTGCCAGCAGCGGGACTAGCGGGGCCACAGATACGCAGTATTTT
CDR3aa: CASSGTSGATDTQYF

abundance: few
v_gene: TRBV29-1
d_gene: -
j_gene: TRBJ2-2
CDR3nt: TGCAGCGTAGCGACAGGCACCGGGGAGCTGTTTTTT
CDR3aa: CSVATGTGELFF

abundance: -
v_gene: TRBV5-1
d_gene: TRBD1
j_gene: TRBJ1-1
CDR3nt: TGCGCCAGCAGCTCGGGCCTCGGACAGGGGGAAATGAACACTGAAGCTTTCTTT
CDR3aa: CASSSGLGQGEMNTEAFF

abundance: many
v_gene: TRBV7-9
d_gene: -
j_gene: TRBJ1-3
CDR3nt: TGTGCCAGCAGCTTAGCTGCGGGAGGCACCATATATTTT
CDR3aa: CASSLAAGGTIYF

abundance: -
v_gene: TRBV16
d_gene: -
j_gene: TRBJ1-6
CDR3nt: TGTGCCAGCAGCCAGACCTTCAATTCACCCCTCCACTTT
CDR3aa: CASSQTFNSPLHF

abundance: few
v_gene: TRBV19
d_gene: -
j_gene: TRBJ1-2
CDR3nt: TGTGCCAGTATGGGCAACCCCTATGGCTACACCTTC
CDR3aa: CASMGNPYGYTF

abundance: -
v_gene: TRBV19
d_gene: -
j_gene: TRBJ2-1
CDR3nt: TGTGCCAGTAGTATTCTACCGACGAATGAGCAGTTCTTC
CDR3aa: CASSILPTNEQFF

abundance: many
v_gene: TRBV7-8
d_gene: -
j_gene: TRBJ2-2
CDR3nt: TGTGCCAGCAGCTACGACTCTCCGAACACCGGGGAGCTGTTTTTT
CDR3aa: CASSYDSPNTGELFF

abundance: -
v_gene: TRBV14
d_gene: -
j_gene: TRBJ2-2
CDR3nt: TGTGCCAGCAGCCAAGTCGGGGGCCTTTCGAACACCGGGGAGCTGTTTTTT
CDR3aa: CASSQVGGLSNTGELFF

abundance: -
v_gene: TRBV11-2
d_gene: TRBD2
j_gene: TRBJ2-1
CDR3nt: TGTGCCAGCAGCTGGACCGGGGGGGCGTACAATGAGCAGTTCTTC
CDR3aa: CASSWTGGAYNEQFF

abundance: few
v_gene: TRBV4-3
d_gene: -
j_gene: TRBJ2-1
CDR3nt: TGCGCCAGCAGCCAAGAGGAAAGCTACAATGAGCAGTTCTTC
CDR3aa: CASSQEESYNEQFF

abundance: few
v_gene: TRBV7-7
d_gene: -
j_gene: TRBJ2-5
CDR3nt: TGTGCTAGCAGCCGGTCACCTCGGGAGACCCAGTACTTC
CDR3aa: CASSRSPRETQYF

abundance: many
v_gene: TRBV4-2
d_gene: TRBD1
j_gene: TRBJ2-1
CDR3nt: TGTGCCAGCAGCCAAGACTGGACAGGGCCGTCCAATGAGCAGTTCTTC
CDR3aa: CASSQDWTGPSNEQFF

abundance: -
v_gene: TRBV15
d_gene: -
j_gene: TRBJ2-2
CDR3nt: TGTGCCACCGGGAAGGGGAACACCGGGGAGCTGTTTTTT
CDR3aa: CATGKGNTGELFF

abundance: few
v_gene: TRBV10-3
d_gene: -
j_gene: TRBJ2-2
CDR3nt: TGTGCCATCAGGGGGGCTGCGTCCGACACCGGGGAGCTGTTTTTT
CDR3aa: CAIRGAASDTGELFF

abundance: few
v_gene: TRBV7-2
d_gene: -
j_gene: TRBJ1-3
CDR3nt: TGTGGTTCTGGGCAGAGCTCTGGAAACACCATATATTTT
CDR3aa: CGSGQSSGNTIYF